Reported below is one T cell receptor (beta chain). RNA was extracted and reverse transcribed into cDNA as the sequencing template. Only in-frame clones appear in the TCRdb table, and some are missing; sequencing was by immunoSEQ multiplex PCR. There are about 180,000 clones in the sample; roughly 65% occur only once, and under 2% lies in the top ten. This specimen belongs to a study of CD8+ T cells in alopecia areata. Germline CDR1 reads SGHDT; CDR2 reads YYEEEE. The CDR3 totals 13 residues. Trimming pared 1 base from V and 6 bases from J, leaving 7 bases between. It was from alopecia areata patients that lesional scalp punch biopsies and peripheral blood were collected. Sorted populations comprised CD4+ and CD8+ T cells obtained from PBMCs.

The receptor was isolated from a human donor with alopecia areata. The V and J genes are TRBV5-6 and TRBJ2-2; D gene uncertain. Sequencing was performed on CD4+ T cells sorted from blood, taken at week 0. The CDR3 DNA follows: TGTGCCAGCAGCTTGATCCGGGCCGGGGAGCTGTTTTTT. Protein: CASSLIRAGELFF.